Listed below are T cell receptor beta chains from one sample, sequenced in a study of blood T cell repertoires in COVID-19. This table comes from immunoSEQ multiplex PCR, and its TCRdb copy is limited to in-frame clones, with some not included. The table records roughly 250,000 clones, approximately 90% of them present only once. The specimen sequenced was PBMCs or T cells enriched from blood (not recorded which). The receptors originated from a man aged 35 to 55 who had recovered from COVID-19. CDR3s include the opening cysteine and the closing phenylalanine or tryptophan. Size is omitted from some rows. Given values are once, few, many or a class for expanded clones.

j_gene: TRBJ2-3
abundance: NA
v_gene: TRBV7-9
CDR3aa: CASSTSAGSTDTQYF

j_gene: TRBJ1-1
abundance: once
v_gene: TRBV6-5
CDR3aa: CASRVTGVNTEAFF

j_gene: TRBJ1-3
abundance: NA
v_gene: TRBV19
CDR3aa: CATRMGVISGNTIYF

j_gene: TRBJ1-4
abundance: NA
v_gene: TRBV30
CDR3aa: CAWSNTGATNEKLFF

j_gene: TRBJ2-7
abundance: NA
v_gene: TRBV5-1
CDR3aa: CASSWGTAAYEQYF

j_gene: TRBJ1-2
abundance: NA
v_gene: TRBV7-9
CDR3aa: CASSPGQGLYGYTF

j_gene: TRBJ2-3
abundance: once
v_gene: TRBV7-6
CDR3aa: CASSLDLYREGLAVTDTQYF

j_gene: TRBJ2-3
abundance: NA
v_gene: TRBV7-6
CDR3aa: CASSLARSGGVTDTQYF

j_gene: TRBJ1-1
abundance: NA
v_gene: TRBV12-5
CDR3aa: CASGLALSDRFSTEAFF

j_gene: TRBJ2-7
abundance: NA
v_gene: TRBV10-2
CDR3aa: CASSPSTGYEQYF

j_gene: TRBJ2-1
abundance: NA
v_gene: TRBV11-2
CDR3aa: CASSAGLAGVEQFF

j_gene: TRBJ2-1
abundance: NA
v_gene: TRBV3-1/TRBV3-2
CDR3aa: CASSPSGTGSYNEQFF

j_gene: TRBJ2-3
abundance: NA
v_gene: TRBV7-3
CDR3aa: CASSSYLGLADTQYF

j_gene: TRBJ2-2
abundance: once
v_gene: TRBV7-3
CDR3aa: CASGRTGELFF

j_gene: TRBJ1-5
abundance: NA
v_gene: TRBV18
CDR3aa: CASSPRQGSQPQHF

j_gene: TRBJ2-3
abundance: NA
v_gene: TRBV14
CDR3aa: CASSQAGGSVWDTQYF

j_gene: TRBJ1-1
abundance: NA
v_gene: TRBV18
CDR3aa: CASSETGEMNTEAFF

j_gene: TRBJ2-5
abundance: NA
v_gene: TRBV7-3
CDR3aa: CASSCTGPLETQYF

j_gene: TRBJ1-2
abundance: NA
v_gene: TRBV7-8
CDR3aa: CASSLGPENYGYTF

j_gene: TRBJ1-1
abundance: once
v_gene: TRBV6-2/TRBV6-3
CDR3aa: CASSFGQPTEAFF

j_gene: TRBJ2-7
abundance: NA
v_gene: TRBV9
CDR3aa: CASSATGDRDEQYF

j_gene: TRBJ2-7
abundance: NA
v_gene: TRBV18
CDR3aa: CASSPGQDPYEQYF

j_gene: TRBJ1-3
abundance: NA
v_gene: TRBV18
CDR3aa: CASSTGLGATGNTIYF

j_gene: TRBJ1-1
abundance: NA
v_gene: TRBV6-5
CDR3aa: CASSYDGGGRGAFF